The clone carrying this T cell receptor (beta chain) turned up a few times. This sample was taken from a study of CD8+ T cells in alopecia areata. Extracted RNA was reverse transcribed into cDNA, the sequencing template. TCRdb's copy holds only in-frame clones and misses some; the assay was immunoSEQ multiplex PCR. The sample consists of roughly 140,000 clones, roughly half of them appearing once. The sequencing used CD4+ T cells sorted from blood, collected at week 0. The TCR comes from a human donor with alopecia areata.

CDR3 coding DNA: TGTGCCAGCAGCTCAGATCCCTTACAGTACTTC. It codes for CASSSDPLQYF. The chain uses TRBV7-2 and TRBJ2-5, with D hard to call. Germline V gene lookup returns CDR1 SGHTA and CDR2 FQGNSA. This CDR3 has 11 residues. Trimming took 4 bases from V and 11 from J, leaving 11 bases between them.